The clone carrying this TCR beta chain came up once. The data originate from a study of cytomegalovirus exposure and HLA in healthy donors. The PCR made use of 60 Vbeta and 13 Jbeta primers. Produced via immunoSEQ multiplex PCR; TCRdb's table is partial and in-frame only. The sample yields about 140,000 clones, about 80% seen once. There are 11 residues in the CDR3. The germline V gene has CDR1 MDHEN and CDR2 SYDVKM. Between the trimmed V and J ends, which lost 6 bases and 4 bases, there was a span of 6 bases. This receptor was obtained from a man aged 25-40 years in good health and CMV-seronegative. The V gene is TRBV28, the J gene TRBJ1-2; D is ambiguous. Sequencing was performed on PBMCs. The CDR3 bases are TGTGCCAGCAGCCAGCGCTATGGCTACACCTTC. Translating gives CASSQRYGYTF.